A selection of T cell receptor beta chains follows, all from one sample in a study of blood T cell repertoires in COVID-19. Here immunoSEQ multiplex PCR was the method, and the copy in TCRdb shows in-frame clones only, minus some. This sample yields roughly 410,000 clones, of which around nine tenths are seen a single time; less than 2% belongs to the top ten. Material: peripheral blood. The receptors derive from a woman aged 40 to 55 with COVID-19, enrolled during active disease. CDR3s include the opening cysteine and the closing phenylalanine or tryptophan. The D gene is left open where the match is weak. Some rows have no size entry. The others give once, few or many, or a class for an expanded clone.

abundance: -; d_gene: -; j_gene: TRBJ2-7; v_gene: TRBV7-2; CDR3nt: TGTGCCAGCAGCCCCTTAGTAAAGCTGAGCGGGCGTTCCTACGAGCAGTACTTC; CDR3aa: CASSPLVKLSGRSYEQYF
abundance: -; d_gene: -; j_gene: TRBJ2-5; v_gene: TRBV5-4; CDR3nt: TGTGCCAGCAGCTTTCAGGAGACCCAGTACTTC; CDR3aa: CASSFQETQYF
abundance: few; d_gene: TRBD1; j_gene: TRBJ1-5; v_gene: TRBV6-1; CDR3nt: TGTGCCAGCAGTGAGGGGTCAGGGGGGAAACGTCAGCCCCAGCATTTT; CDR3aa: CASSEGSGGKRQPQHF
abundance: once; d_gene: -; j_gene: TRBJ1-4; v_gene: TRBV4-3; CDR3nt: TGCGCCAGCAGCCGAGTGTGGGACACTCCTAATGAAAAACTGTTTTTT; CDR3aa: CASSRVWDTPNEKLFF
abundance: -; d_gene: TRBD2; j_gene: TRBJ2-3; v_gene: TRBV6-1; CDR3nt: TGTGCCAGCAGTGAACTTGTAGCGGGAGGCACAGATACGCAGTATTTT; CDR3aa: CASSELVAGGTDTQYF
abundance: -; d_gene: TRBD1; j_gene: TRBJ1-1; v_gene: TRBV5-1; CDR3nt: TGCGCCAGCAGCTCCATCGGGACAGGCGGTAACATGAACACTGAAGCTTTCTTT; CDR3aa: CASSSIGTGGNMNTEAFF
abundance: -; d_gene: -; j_gene: TRBJ1-2; v_gene: TRBV30; CDR3nt: TGTGCCTGGAGGGGACACTTAACTAACTATGGCTACACCTTC; CDR3aa: CAWRGHLTNYGYTF
abundance: -; d_gene: -; j_gene: TRBJ1-5; v_gene: TRBV6-1; CDR3nt: TGTGCCAGCAGTGGTGGGTCCCGGACAGTCCCCTCACCCCCAAATCAGCCCCAGCATTTT; CDR3aa: CASSGGSRTVPSPPNQPQHF
abundance: -; d_gene: -; j_gene: TRBJ2-7; v_gene: TRBV28; CDR3nt: TGTGCCAGCAGGGGAGATATCTACGAGCAGTACTTC; CDR3aa: CASRGDIYEQYF
abundance: -; d_gene: -; j_gene: TRBJ2-5; v_gene: TRBV7-9; CDR3nt: TGTGCCAGCAGCTGGGCTGAGACCCAGTACTTC; CDR3aa: CASSWAETQYF
abundance: -; d_gene: -; j_gene: TRBJ2-5; v_gene: TRBV5-6; CDR3nt: TGTGCCAGCAGCAGGTTCGGGCAAGAGACCCAGTACTTC; CDR3aa: CASSRFGQETQYF
abundance: -; d_gene: TRBD1; j_gene: TRBJ1-1; v_gene: TRBV18; CDR3nt: TGTGCCAGCTCACTCGGGACAGGGAGATTGAACACTGAAGCTTTCTTT; CDR3aa: CASSLGTGRLNTEAFF
abundance: -; d_gene: TRBD1; j_gene: TRBJ1-6; v_gene: TRBV6-5; CDR3nt: TGTGCCACCCAGGACAGGGTGAATTCACCCCTCCACTTT; CDR3aa: CATQDRVNSPLHF
abundance: -; d_gene: -; j_gene: TRBJ1-3; v_gene: TRBV6-5; CDR3nt: TGTGCCAGCAGTTACGACAGCTCTGGAAACACCATATATTTT; CDR3aa: CASSYDSSGNTIYF
abundance: -; d_gene: -; j_gene: TRBJ1-1; v_gene: TRBV7-8; CDR3nt: TGTGCCAGCATCCGGGGGGAGGGCCCCACTGAAGCTTTCTTT; CDR3aa: CASIRGEGPTEAFF
abundance: -; d_gene: TRBD2; j_gene: TRBJ2-3; v_gene: TRBV9; CDR3nt: TGTGCCAGCAGCGTCCGGGGGGACCCCACAGATACGCAGTATTTT; CDR3aa: CASSVRGDPTDTQYF
abundance: -; d_gene: -; j_gene: TRBJ2-1; v_gene: TRBV2; CDR3nt: TGTGCCAGCAGTCCACCACCCAGCGTCGAGCAGTTCTTC; CDR3aa: CASSPPPSVEQFF
abundance: -; d_gene: TRBD1; j_gene: TRBJ1-6; v_gene: TRBV27; CDR3nt: TGTGCCAGCAGTCATCAGGGGGGTGCCTATAATTCACCCCTCCACTTT; CDR3aa: CASSHQGGAYNSPLHF
abundance: once; d_gene: TRBD2; j_gene: TRBJ2-1; v_gene: TRBV10-3; CDR3nt: TGTGCCATCAGTGGAGAGCGGGGGGGCCGGGATGGAGAGCAGTTCTTC; CDR3aa: CAISGERGGRDGEQFF
abundance: -; d_gene: -; j_gene: TRBJ2-1; v_gene: TRBV4-2; CDR3nt: TGTGCCAGCAGCCAAGATTCAATCAATGAGCAGTTCTTC; CDR3aa: CASSQDSINEQFF
abundance: -; d_gene: TRBD1; j_gene: TRBJ1-3; v_gene: TRBV5-1; CDR3nt: TGCGCCAGCAGCTTACAGGGGGCTGGGGGAAACACCATATATTTT; CDR3aa: CASSLQGAGGNTIYF
abundance: -; d_gene: TRBD2; j_gene: TRBJ2-1; v_gene: TRBV24-1; CDR3nt: TGTGCCACCAGTGGAGTCACATCGGCGGGGGGGAGTAAACACCCTTACAATGAGCAGTTCTTC; CDR3aa: CATSGVTSAGGSKHPYNEQFF
abundance: -; d_gene: TRBD2; j_gene: TRBJ2-7; v_gene: TRBV9; CDR3nt: TGTGCCAGCAGCGTATCTCCTGAGGGGAGGGCCGACGAGCAGTACTTC; CDR3aa: CASSVSPEGRADEQYF
abundance: -; d_gene: -; j_gene: TRBJ2-2; v_gene: TRBV19; CDR3nt: TGTGCCACCGGGGGGCAGGGCTACACCGGGGAGCTGTTTTTT; CDR3aa: CATGGQGYTGELFF
abundance: -; d_gene: -; j_gene: TRBJ2-2; v_gene: TRBV6-4; CDR3nt: TGTGCCAGCAGTCCAAACAACGCGAACACCGGGGAGCTGTTTTTT; CDR3aa: CASSPNNANTGELFF
abundance: -; d_gene: TRBD2; j_gene: TRBJ2-1; v_gene: TRBV7-9; CDR3nt: TGTGCCAGCAGCTTCCAAGGTCAGGGAGCGGGAGATTATGAGCAGTTCTTC; CDR3aa: CASSFQGQGAGDYEQFF
abundance: -; d_gene: -; j_gene: TRBJ1-2; v_gene: TRBV10-3; CDR3nt: TGTGCCACCTGGGGAGGGGAAGGAAATGGCTACACCTTC; CDR3aa: CATWGGEGNGYTF
abundance: -; d_gene: TRBD2; j_gene: TRBJ2-2; v_gene: TRBV15; CDR3nt: TGTGCCACCAGCAGAAAAGATGGGTGGGTTAGCGGGGCGAACACCGGGGAGCTGTTTTTT; CDR3aa: CATSRKDGWVSGANTGELFF
abundance: -; d_gene: -; j_gene: TRBJ1-2; v_gene: TRBV27; CDR3nt: TGTGCCAGCAGTTTAACCGGCGGACTCTATGGCTACACCTTC; CDR3aa: CASSLTGGLYGYTF
abundance: -; d_gene: -; j_gene: TRBJ1-2; v_gene: TRBV19; CDR3nt: TGTGCCAGTAGAGAAGGGGCCGTTCGAGGCTACACCTTC; CDR3aa: CASREGAVRGYTF
abundance: -; d_gene: -; j_gene: TRBJ2-2; v_gene: TRBV4-1; CDR3nt: TGCGCCAGCAGCCGGAACTGGCAGGGGGGCGGGGAGCTGTTTTTT; CDR3aa: CASSRNWQGGGELFF